Listed below are T cell receptor beta chains from one sample, sequenced in a study of blood T cell repertoires in COVID-19. Assay used: immunoSEQ multiplex PCR; TCRdb lists only in-frame clones, some missing. Here the sample spans over 110,000 clones, 88% being singletons. Sequenced material: peripheral blood. The receptors were gathered from a human donor in a cohort sampled during active COVID-19. Both conserved end residues are part of each CDR3. D genes are given only for firm matches.

>.|TRBJ2-7|TRBV11-2
CASSLGPSYEQYF
TGTGCCAGCAGCCTGGGGCCTTCCTACGAGCAGTACTTC
>.|TRBJ2-7|TRBV7-2
CASTQLTRREQYF
TGTGCCAGCACCCAACTGACTAGGCGTGAGCAGTACTTC
>.|TRBJ1-2|TRBV6-2/TRBV6-3
CASSYPGLANYGYTF
TGTGCCAGCAGTTACCCGGGACTTGCAAACTATGGCTACACCTTC
>TRBD1|TRBJ2-1|TRBV27
CASSLRQGARNEQFF
TGTGCCAGCAGCCTGAGACAGGGGGCGAGGAATGAGCAGTTCTTC
>.|TRBJ1-1|TRBV3-1/TRBV3-2
CASSQVVSFWRGNEAFF
TGTGCCAGCAGCCAAGTTGTCTCTTTCTGGCGGGGGAATGAAGCTTTCTTT
>.|TRBJ1-1|TRBV2
CASSERTATRAFF
TGTGCCAGCAGTGAGAGGACAGCCACAAGGGCTTTCTTT
>TRBD1|TRBJ1-2|TRBV6-5
CASSYSGTGVYGYTF
TGTGCCAGCAGTTACTCGGGGACAGGGGTCTATGGCTACACCTTC
>.|TRBJ2-3|TRBV25-1
CASSVEGPILDTQYF
TGTGCCAGCAGTGTCGAGGGCCCAATTTTAGATACGCAGTATTTT
>TRBD1|TRBJ1-2|TRBV19
CASSIDGTALANYGYTF
TGTGCCAGTAGTATCGATGGGACAGCCCTAGCTAACTATGGCTACACCTTC
>.|TRBJ2-1|TRBV30
CAWSLTPRAYNEQFF
TGTGCCTGGAGTCTGACTCCCAGGGCATACAATGAGCAGTTCTTC